One sample yielded the 21 T cell receptor beta chains listed below, sequenced in a study of identical twins. Via MiXCR, TCRdb re-called the 5' RACE reads, giving one row per CDR3 protein. The sample records 1.5 million to 2 million distinct CDR3 sequences, 25% to 35% being singletons. The specimen was cord blood. These receptors originate from a newborn girl in good health.

This clonotype was seen only a few times. V is TRBV6-5 and J is TRBJ2-1; D is unclear. The CDR3 extends over 15 amino acids. V lost 6 bases and J 2 bases, leaving 14 bases between the germline ends. CDR1 is MNHEY and CDR2 is SVGAGI in the germline V gene. The chain's CDR3 is CASSFTFGPYNEQFF. CDR3 DNA sequence: TGTGCCAGCAGCTTTACTTTTGGCCCCTACAATGAGCAGTTCTTC.

A remark on this clonotype: A far larger clone lies a single base away; this is likely a read error. The chain joins TRBV5-1 to TRBJ1-5; D not certain. CDR3 length equals 13 residues. V was pared by 0 bases and J by 5 bases, with 6 bases between. CDR1 is SGHRS, CDR2 YFSETQ, per germline. The CDR3 spells CASSLAPDQPQHF. For the CDR3, the DNA is TGCGCCAGCAGCTTGGCCCCAGATCAGCCCCAGCATTTT.

A few counts support this clonotype. V and J are TRBV4-2 and TRBJ1-1, with 8 bases matching TRBD1. The CDR3 extends over 14 amino acids. Trimming cost V 2 bases and J 4 bases; bases outside gene matches: 3. The V gene's germline CDR1 is LGHNA and CDR2 YNFKEQ. Here the CDR3 DNA reads TGTGCCAGCAGCCAACCTACAGGGGGCACTGAAGCTTTCTTT. This translates into CASSQPTGGTEAFF.

This clonotype has just a few counts. The V gene is TRBV27, the J gene TRBJ2-7; TRBD1 is a possible D gene (6 bases). Trimming removed 6 bases at V and 2 bases at J, with 20 bases between. The CDR3 runs to 16 residues. Germline lookup yields CDR1 MNHEY and CDR2 SMNVEV (reference sequence). CDR3 protein: CASSLIPGTFTYEQYF. CDR3 DNA: TGTGCCAGCAGCCTTATTCCCGGGACATTTACCTACGAGCAGTACTTC.

This clonotype was recorded a few times. This chain joins TRBV12-3 or TRBV12-4 and TRBJ2-4; TRBD2 aligns across 14 bases. The CDR3 is 16 residues long. V shed 4 bases and J 7 bases; nucleotides not matched to a gene: 6. CDR3 in amino acids: CASSWGTSGRRNIQYF. CDR3 sequence (DNA): TGTGCCAGCAGTTGGGGGACTAGCGGGAGACGGAACATTCAGTACTTC.

V gene TRBV5-4 combines with J gene TRBJ2-4; maybe TRBD2 (6 bases). Trimming removed 0 bases from V and 9 bases from J, with 16 bases in between. Germline loops: CDR1 SGHNT, CDR2 YYREEE (reference sequence). CDR3 size: 15 residues. This CDR3 reads CASSLGGRLGSIQYF. DNA for the CDR3: TGTGCCAGCAGCTTGGGGGGTAGACTAGGTAGCATTCAGTACTTC. The complete variable domain, with remaining parts taken from reference TRBV5-4 and TRBJ2-4, reads ETGVTQSPTHLIKTRGQQVTLRCSSQSGHNTVSWYQQALGQGPQFIFQYYREEENGRGNFPPRFSGLQFPNYSSELNVNALELDDSALYLCASSLGGRLGSIQYFGAGTRLSVL.

The chain recombines TRBV4-2 with TRBJ2-1, with 7 positions matching TRBD2. V lost 4 bases and J lost 8; bases outside the gene matches: 20. The CDR3 contains 18 residues. Germline CDR1 LGHNA, CDR2 YNFKEQ. CDR3 sequence (DNA): TGTGCCAGCAGCCTTCCCACGGGGGTCGGGGGGATTGCTTATGAGCAGTTCTTC. This gives the protein CASSLPTGVGGIAYEQFF.

A few counts support this clonotype. The V call is TRBV4-2, the J call TRBJ2-1; no firm D call. The V and J ends lost 4 bases and 2 bases respectively, with 12 bases between them. The CDR3 runs 15 residues. CDR1 LGHNA and CDR2 YNFKEQ come from the germline V gene. CDR3 residues: CASSRADTAYNEQFF. CDR3 DNA sequence: TGTGCCAGCAGCCGGGCGGATACCGCCTACAATGAGCAGTTCTTC.

The chain uses TRBV7-6 and TRBJ1-1; no definite D call. V was clipped by 0 bases and J by 6 bases, with 8 bases between them. Germline V gene lookup returns CDR1 SGHVS and CDR2 FNYEAQ. This CDR3 region has 13 residues. This CDR3 is CASSLARTAEAFF. The CDR3 DNA reads as TGTGCCAGCAGCTTAGCGCGGACCGCTGAAGCTTTCTTT. Drawing the rest from reference TRBV7-6 and TRBJ1-1, the complete variable domain is GAGVSQSPRYKVTKRGQDVALRCDPISGHVSLYWYRQALGQGPEFLTYFNYEAQQDKSGLPNDRFSAERPEGSISTLTIQRTEQRDSAMYRCASSLARTAEAFFGQGTRLTVV.

Concerning this clonotype itself: The conserved closing phenylalanine or tryptophan is absent in this CDR3, likely reflecting a read error. The chain is built from TRBV27 and TRBJ2-1; 10 nucleotides line up with TRBD2. Unmatched junction bases numbered 2, after V lost 3 bases and J lost 3 bases. CDR1 and CDR2 (germline): MNHEY, SMNVEV (reference sequence). CDR3 length: 15 amino acids. The CDR3 loop reads CASSFSGRRYNEQFL. CDR3 DNA sequence: TGTGCCAGCAGTTTTAGCGGGAGGCGCTACAATGAGCAGTTCCTC.

Concerning this clonotype: The germline gene is not matched at one end of the junction; a read error may be the cause. The genes are TRBV2 and TRBJ2-1; 7 bases map to TRBD1. This CDR3 spans 16 amino acids. Germline CDR1 and CDR2: SNHLY and FYNNEI. CDR3 nucleotides: TGTGCCGGCAGTGAACAGCAGACAGGGTTCTACAATGAGCAGTTCTTC. Residues: CAGSEQQTGFYNEQFF.

This clonotype was picked up a small number of times. The J gene is TRBJ2-7, the V gene TRBV7-8, with TRBD1 matching 9 bases. Germline V gives CDR1 SGHVS, CDR2 FQNEAQ. Germline trimming cut 5 bases from V and 3 bases from J; bases unmatched to any gene: 5. The CDR3 is 14 amino acids. CDR3 sequence reads: CASSGGTGLYEQYF. For the CDR3, the DNA is TGTGCCAGCAGCGGCGGGACAGGGCTCTACGAGCAGTACTTC.

The chain links TRBV5-1 to TRBJ2-5; possible D gene TRBD1, 5 bases. CDR1 and CDR2 from the germline V gene are SGHRS and YFSETQ. Trimming stripped 4 bases from V and 2 bases from J, with 12 bases between. The CDR3 extends over 14 amino acids. CDR3 loop: CASSLGHKQETQYF. The CDR3 nucleotides are TGCGCCAGCAGCCTAGGACACAAACAAGAGACCCAGTACTTC.

This chain uses TRBV30 with TRBJ2-4; 10 nucleotides align to TRBD1. The J call may be mistaken, given a closer DNA end match to TRBJ2-7. Germline V gene lookup returns CDR1 GTSNPN and CDR2 SVGIG (reference sequence). The CDR3 has 15 amino acids. In nucleotides, the CDR3 is TGTGCCTGGAGCCCTGACAGGGGGCTTAGTTACGAGCAGTACTTC. Translated, it gives CAWSPDRGLSYEQYF.

The chain joins TRBV3-1 to TRBJ2-7; D might be TRBD1 (6 bases). The CDR3 consists of 12 residues. Trimming shortened V by 4 bases and J by 12 bases, and 16 bases separated the two germline ends. CDR1 is LGHDT and CDR2 is YNNKEL in the germline V gene (reference sequence). Written as DNA, the CDR3 is TGTGCCAGCAGCCCACTGGGGGCCGAGTTGTACTTC. It encodes CASSPLGAELYF.

This clonotype has just a few counts. The rearrangement uses TRBV29-1 and TRBJ1-2, with D uncertain. Germline CDR1 and CDR2: SQVTM and ANQGSEA. The CDR3 spans 13 residues. V was shortened by 0 bases and J by 4 bases, with 9 bases between the two germline ends. The DNA for the CDR3 is TGCAGCGTTGAAGATCTGGGGAGCTATGGCTACACCTTC. Protein sequence: CSVEDLGSYGYTF.

This clonotype has ten or more counts. The V call is TRBV4-2, the J call TRBJ2-3; 10 bases agree with TRBD2. The trim removed 1 base at V and 3 bases at J, leaving 7 bases unmatched. This CDR3 has 17 residues. Germline V gene sequence: CDR1 LGHNA, CDR2 YNFKEQ. CDR3 sequence reads: CASSQAPSGSATDTQYF. In nucleotides, the CDR3 is TGTGCCAGCAGCCAAGCTCCTAGCGGGAGTGCGACAGATACGCAGTATTTT.

This chain uses TRBV7-8 with TRBJ2-1; 7 bases fit TRBD2. CDR3 length: 13 amino acids. Germline CDR1 SGHVS, CDR2 FQNEAQ. V was clipped by 4 bases and J by 8 bases; unmatched bases: 5. The chain's CDR3 is CASSYRSGYEQFF. The CDR3 bases are TGTGCCAGCAGCTACCGTAGCGGGTATGAGCAGTTCTTC.

This clonotype appeared a few times. In nucleotides, the CDR3 is TGTGCCACCAGCAGAGATGCAGGGACAGATACGCAGTATTTT. It specifies CATSRDAGTDTQYF. The chain carries TRBV15 and TRBJ2-3; perhaps TRBD1 as D (5 bases). Trimming pared 0 bases from V and 3 bases from J, leaving 7 bases between. CDR1 LNHNV and CDR2 YYDKDF come from the germline V gene (reference sequence). The CDR3 sequence is 14 residues long. Complete variable domain (other parts from reference TRBV15 and TRBJ2-3): DAMVIQNPRYQVTQFGKPVTLSCSQTLNHNVMYWYQQKSSQAPKLLFHYYDKDFNNEADTPDNFQSRRPNTSFCFLDIRSPGLGDTAMYLCATSRDAGTDTQYFGPGTRLTVL.

This chain connects TRBV6-1 to TRBJ2-2, with D perhaps TRBD1 (6 bases). The germline V gene has CDR1 MNHNS and CDR2 SASEGT. Deletions cut 6 bases from V and 3 bases from J, with 14 bases between. The length of the CDR3 is 15 residues. The CDR3, as DNA: TGTGCCAGCAGGCCGGGACATGCCTACACCGGGGAGCTGTTTTTT. Protein sequence: CASRPGHAYTGELFF.

The rearrangement links TRBV6-6 to TRBJ2-3; maybe TRBD1 (5 bases). CDR3 length: 16 residues. Trimming removed 2 bases from V and 1 base from J, with 13 bases in between. Germline V gene sequence: CDR1 MNHNY, CDR2 SVGAGI (reference sequence). The CDR3 loop reads CASSYGASRGTDTQYF. CDR3 DNA sequence: TGTGCCAGCAGTTACGGGGCGTCACGAGGCACAGATACGCAGTATTTT.